This T cell receptor beta chain was sequenced during a study of tumor-infiltrating lymphocytes in primary liver carcinoma. Study results and limitations: There was no comparison of CD4+ and CD8+ repertoires, as samples were bulk unsorted. For tumor-adjacent and tumor-blood pairs, overlap was less than that seen for tumor region pairs.

Germline V gene sequence: CDR1 SGHRS, CDR2 YFSETQ. J gave up 5 bases and V 5 bases, and 8 bases lay outside the gene matches. CDR3 length equals 15 residues. Reverse transcription of approximately 520 ng total RNA with a constant-region primer produced TCR beta cDNA. Three nested multiplex PCR rounds, a slightly modified ARM-PCR method, built the TCR beta libraries. Investigators reported that the first two PCR rounds, at around 9 cycles each, used TRBV1-TRBV30 forward primers with a C-beta reverse primer. TCRdb fed the multiplex PCR reads into MiXCR, producing one record per CDR3 protein. The table includes 310,000 or so distinct CDR3 sequences, less than 65% detected once. In addition to blood RNA drawn from unsorted whole blood, germline DNA was extracted. These patients lived with chronic HBV infection and had never been treated. Collection of roughly 4.4 milliliters of peripheral blood took place before surgery.

For this clonotype: Its antigen is as yet unknown.

The chain is built from TRBV5-1 and TRBJ2-1, with 9 bases aligning to TRBD1. The source of this sequence is a man aged 35-49 years with primary liver carcinoma and hepatitis B virus infection. The specimen sequenced was peripheral blood. The CDR3 loop is CASRPTGGDHNEQFF. In DNA, the CDR3 is TGCGCCAGCAGGCCGACAGGGGGTGATCACAATGAGCAGTTCTTC.